The next 32 T cell receptor beta chains were all read from a single sample in a study of regulatory T cells in long-lasting Graves disease. Building of the TCR beta libraries involved iRepertoire HTBI primers and Arm-PCR of CDR3 regions. MiXCR, applied by TCRdb to the multiplex PCR reads, yields one record per CDR3 protein. The sample shows a few hundred thousand distinct CDR3 sequences, 15% to 20% of them seen only once. Regarding time point: newly diagnosed GD, antithyroid drugs for less than 3 months. Scientists built the TCR library using RNA that was extracted from PBMCs. The sample here was peripheral blood mononuclear cells (PBMCs), taken at new diagnosis, from a patient treated with antithyroid drugs. These receptors were collected from a female donor with Graves disease.

This clonotype was counted ten times or more. The genes are TRBV12-3 or TRBV12-4 and TRBJ2-5, with a possible D match to TRBD2 (6 bases). The CDR3 runs to 16 residues. V lost 6 bases to trimming and J lost 3 bases, with 20 bases between them. The chain's CDR3 is CASSRTHNPGEETQYF. The DNA for the CDR3 is TGTGCCAGCAGCCGGACTCATAACCCGGGGGAAGAGACCCAGTACTTC.

This clonotype was observed at least ten times. This rearrangement joins TRBV28 to TRBJ1-1, with 8 bases aligning to TRBD1. Germline V CDR1 and CDR2: MDHEN, SYDVKM. J gave up 4 bases and V 7 bases, and 8 bases lay outside the gene matches. This CDR3 is built from 14 residues. For the CDR3, the DNA is TGTGCCAGCAACCCACAGGGGGGGAGCACTGAAGCTTTCTTT. Translating it yields CASNPQGGSTEAFF.

This clonotype was counted many times. The chain links TRBV29-1 to TRBJ2-1, with D unclear. Trimming removed 0 bases from V and 4 bases from J, with 25 bases in between. CDR1 is SQVTM and CDR2 is ANQGSEA in the germline V gene. The CDR3 extends over 19 amino acids. CDR3 DNA sequence: TGCAGCGTTGAAGATCGACGGAGCCCCAGGTTTACCTCGTACAATGAGCAGTTCTTC. It specifies CSVEDRRSPRFTSYNEQFF.

This clonotype was detected ten times or more. V usage is TRBV2 and J usage is TRBJ2-3, with 9 bases fitting TRBD1. This CDR3 has 16 amino acids. The germline V gene encodes CDR1 SNHLY and CDR2 FYNNEI. V was pared by 4 bases and J by 5 bases, with 10 bases of the junction left unmatched. The CDR3, as DNA: TGTGCCAGCAGTGTGACAGGGGGAACGATCGGAGATACGCAGTATTTT. Its protein is CASSVTGGTIGDTQYF.

This clonotype was seen ten or more times. The chain carries TRBV4-1 and TRBJ2-2, with D unresolved. The germline gives CDR1 MGHRA, CDR2 YSYEKL. The CDR3 runs 16 residues. Between the trimmed V and J ends, which lost 3 bases and 0 bases, there was a span of 11 bases. Here the CDR3 DNA reads TGCGCCAGCAGCCACTCAGTAACAGCGAACACCGGGGAGCTGTTTTTT. Its translation: CASSHSVTANTGELFF.

As to this clonotype: One end of the junction does not line up with germline, which may come from a read error. The V and J genes are TRBV6-2 or TRBV6-3 and TRBJ2-7, with TRBD1 as a possible D gene (5 bases). CDR3 length: 18 residues. In germline, CDR1 is MNHEY, CDR2 SVGEGT. The chain's CDR3 is CASSYLSAWGPVPHEHYF. The CDR3 nucleotides are TGTGCCAGCAGTTATCTCTCGGCGTGGGGCCCCGTTCCCCACGAGCATTACTTC.

The chain links TRBV18 to TRBJ2-1; TRBD2 agrees at 10 bases. There are 16 residues in the CDR3. Germline loops: CDR1 KGHSH, CDR2 LQKENI. With V trimmed by 4 bases and J by 4 bases, 7 bases remained unmatched. In DNA form, the CDR3 reads TGTGCCAGCTCACTCCTAGCGGGAGTCGGGTACAATGAGCAGTTCTTC. Translating gives CASSLLAGVGYNEQFF.

The V call is TRBV7-8, the J call TRBJ2-7; D remains ambiguous. The germline gives CDR1 SGHVS, CDR2 FQNEAQ. V was cut by 6 bases and J by 6 bases, with 15 bases left in between. This CDR3 has 13 residues. The CDR3 reads CASSKFSLREQYF. CDR3 DNA sequence: TGTGCCAGCAGTAAATTCAGCCTTCGCGAGCAGTACTTC.

This clonotype occurred many times. V gene TRBV20-1 combines with J gene TRBJ1-4, with 7 bases aligning to TRBD1. The germline CDR1 and CDR2 sequences are DFQATT and SNEGSKA (reference sequence). The V segment lost 0 bases and the J segment 7 bases; nucleotides outside the gene matches: 11. The CDR3 loop spans 16 amino acids. Here the CDR3 reads CSARDPGDRAGEKLFF. The DNA of the CDR3 is TGCAGTGCTAGAGATCCCGGTGACAGGGCGGGTGAAAAACTGTTTTTT.

Notes on this clonotype: A far larger clone is a single base away, which makes a read error likely. The gene calls are TRBV6-1 and TRBJ2-3, with a weak D call TRBD1 (6 bases). The germline V gene has CDR1 MNHNS and CDR2 SASEGT. Trimming shortened V by 3 bases and J by 4 bases, and 14 bases separated the two germline ends. The CDR3 is 15 amino acids. CDR3 DNA sequence: TGTGCCAGCAGTGAGTCGGGCAGGGGAGCAGATACGCAGTATTTT. Translating it yields CASSESGRGADTQYF.

This clonotype has a count of ten or more. The V gene is TRBV5-1, the J gene TRBJ2-2, with TRBD1 matching 7 bases. V shed 2 bases, J shed 0 bases, and the junction held 4 bases outside the gene matches. CDR3 length: 16 amino acids. Germline CDR1 is SGHRS and CDR2 is YFSETQ. The CDR3 sequence: CASSFQGGANTGELFF. In DNA, the CDR3 is TGCGCCAGCAGCTTTCAAGGGGGCGCGAACACCGGGGAGCTGTTTTTT.

This clonotype was detected a few times. The chain combines TRBV19 with TRBJ1-5; weak D call: TRBD1 (6 bases). This CDR3 has 14 amino acids. The germline gives CDR1 LNHDA, CDR2 SQIVND (reference sequence). Trimming removed 2 bases from V and 7 bases from J, with 12 bases in between. CDR3 protein: CASSIQGHEQPQHF. The CDR3 bases are TGTGCCAGTAGTATACAGGGGCATGAACAGCCCCAGCATTTT. Filled out from reference TRBV19 and TRBJ1-5, the complete variable domain reads DGGITQSPKYLFRKEGQNVTLSCEQNLNHDAMYWYRQDPGQGLRLIYYSQIVNDFQKGDIAEGYSVSREKKESFPLTVTSAQKNPTAFYLCASSIQGHEQPQHFGDGTRLSIL.

This clonotype has at least ten counts. The chain employs TRBV3-1 and TRBJ2-1; 10 nucleotides align to TRBD2. Germline V lookup: CDR1 LGHDT, CDR2 YNNKEL (reference sequence). This CDR3 has 13 amino acids. The J segment lost 11 bases and the V segment lost 4 bases, leaving 5 bases of the junction unmatched. CDR3 amino acids: CASSLGTSEQQFF. The CDR3 nucleotides are TGTGCCAGCAGCCTCGGGACTAGCGAGCAGCAGTTCTTC.

This clonotype showed up many times. This chain connects TRBV18 to TRBJ2-2; D remains unclear. This CDR3 has 15 amino acids. V was shortened by 0 bases and J by 1 base, with 6 bases between the two germline ends. The germline V gene encodes CDR1 KGHSH and CDR2 LQKENI. In DNA, the CDR3 is TGTGCCAGCTCACCACCGACGGGGAACACCGGGGAGCTGTTTTTT. Its translation is CASSPPTGNTGELFF. The full variable domain, completed using reference TRBV18 and TRBJ2-2, is NAGVMQNPRHLVRRRGQEARLRCSPMKGHSHVYWYRQLPEEGLKFMVYLQKENIIDESGMPKERFSAEFPKEGPSILRIQQVVRGDSAAYFCASSPPTGNTGELFFGEGSRLTVL.

This clonotype was found many times. This chain uses TRBV28 with TRBJ2-2, with 7 positions matching TRBD2. This CDR3 comprises 14 residues. J lost 2 bases, V lost 10 bases, and 7 bases had no gene match. CDR1 is MDHEN and CDR2 is SYDVKM in the germline V gene. The CDR3 is CATKGGGNTGELFF. In nucleotides, the CDR3 is TGTGCCACTAAGGGCGGGGGTAACACCGGGGAGCTGTTTTTT.

This sequence joins TRBV29-1 and TRBJ2-5, with TRBD1 identical over 8 bases. The CDR3 contains 13 residues. Germline CDR1 SQVTM, CDR2 ANQGSEA. V shed 2 bases and J 5 bases; nucleotides not matched to a gene: 4. Here the CDR3 DNA reads TGCAGCGTTGAACAGGGGGCAGGGGAGACCCAGTACTTC. Translated, it gives CSVEQGAGETQYF.

Ten or more counts support this clonotype. This sequence joins TRBV20-1 and TRBJ2-5; 9 bases line up with TRBD1. This CDR3 is 15 amino acids long. V lost 1 base and J lost 5; bases outside the gene matches: 8. Germline values: CDR1 DFQATT, CDR2 SNEGSKA (reference sequence). CDR3 nucleotides: TGCAGTGCTAGAGGGCCCGGGACAGGGCAGGAGACCCAGTACTTC. This codes for CSARGPGTGQETQYF.

This clonotype was counted many times. The gene calls are TRBV30 and TRBJ1-2; no reliable D call. Trimming shortened V by 2 bases and J by 4 bases, and 17 bases separated the two germline ends. Germline CDR1 GTSNPN, CDR2 SVGIG (reference sequence). The CDR3 length is 15 residues. Here the CDR3 DNA reads TGTGCCTGGAGTCCCCCCTTCGTTGGAAGCTATGGCTACACCTTC. This translates into CAWSPPFVGSYGYTF.

This clonotype showed up many times. The V call is TRBV19, the J call TRBJ1-5; D is undetermined. Germline CDR1 is LNHDA and CDR2 is SQIVND (reference sequence). The V and J ends lost 5 bases and 0 bases respectively, with 11 bases between them. This CDR3 region has 15 residues. This chain's CDR3 is CASSPPAYSNQPQHF. CDR3 coding DNA: TGTGCCAGTAGTCCCCCGGCCTATAGCAATCAGCCCCAGCATTTT.

The chain joins TRBV11-3 to TRBJ1-1; D may be TRBD1 (5 bases). The CDR3 extends over 14 amino acids. Germline lookup yields CDR1 SGHNT and CDR2 YENEEA. Trimming removed 2 bases at V and 0 bases at J, with 7 bases between. CDR3 protein: CASSLKGMNTEAFF. The DNA of the CDR3 is TGTGCCAGCAGCTTAAAGGGGATGAACACTGAAGCTTTCTTT.

In this sample, this clonotype turned up many times. The chain joins TRBV9 to TRBJ1-3; D is uncertain. With 0 bases removed from V and 4 bases from J, the gap between germline ends came to 8 bases. The CDR3 spans 14 residues. Germline V gives CDR1 SGDLS, CDR2 YYNGEE. As DNA, the CDR3 is TGTGCCAGCAGCGTAGCGGGGAACGGAAACACCATATATTTT. Translating gives CASSVAGNGNTIYF. The variable domain in full, with the rest retrieved from reference TRBV9 and TRBJ1-3, is DSGVTQTPKHLITATGQRVTLRCSPRSGDLSVYWYQQSLDQGLQFLIQYYNGEERAKGNILERFSAQQFPDLHSELNLSSLELGDSALYFCASSVAGNGNTIYFGEGSWLTVV.

This clonotype was detected a few times. A read error may be the cause here, since a much bigger clone is one base away. The chain combines TRBV28 with TRBJ2-5, with 7 bases matching TRBD1. This CDR3 is 15 amino acids long. Germline CDR1 and CDR2: MDHEN and SYDVKM. For the CDR3, the DNA is TGTGCCAGCAGCCACGCAACGGGGACAGAAGAGGCCCAGTACTTC. Translation gives CASSHATGTEEAQYF. The complete variable domain, with remaining parts taken from reference TRBV28 and TRBJ2-5, reads DVKVTQSSRYLVKRTGEKVFLECVQDMDHENMFWYRQDPGLGLRLIYFSYDVKMKEKGDIPEGYSVSREKKERFSLILESASTNQTSMYLCASSHATGTEEAQYFGPGTRLLVL.

In its sample, this clonotype was seen many times. The rearrangement links TRBV6-6 to TRBJ2-7; D gene unclear. Germline assignment: CDR1 MNHNY and CDR2 SVGAGI (reference sequence). The length of the CDR3 is 13 residues. The V and J ends lost 0 bases and 7 bases respectively, with 10 bases between them. In DNA, the CDR3 is TGTGCCAGCAGTTACTCGGCGGATGGGGAGCAGTACTTC. Encoded protein: CASSYSADGEQYF.

This clonotype came up many times. This chain joins TRBV20-1 and TRBJ2-1, with D perhaps matching TRBD1 (5 bases). Trimming removed 0 bases from V and 5 bases from J, with 14 bases in between. Germline V gives CDR1 DFQATT, CDR2 SNEGSKA (reference sequence). This CDR3 spans 15 amino acids. CDR3 amino acids: CSARDQDGHHNEQFF. The CDR3 bases are TGCAGTGCTAGAGATCAAGATGGACACCACAATGAGCAGTTCTTC.

J is TRBJ2-1 and V is TRBV7-3, with D uncertain. CDR3 size: 15 residues. The V end was cut by 0 bases, the J end by 7 bases, with 13 bases between. The germline V gene has CDR1 SGHTA and CDR2 FQGTGA. The CDR3 is CASSLTNDEGNEQFF. DNA for the CDR3: TGTGCCAGCAGCTTAACCAACGATGAAGGGAATGAGCAGTTCTTC.

The chain employs TRBV4-1 and TRBJ1-1; D call uncertain. The CDR3 is 13 residues long. CDR1 and CDR2 (germline): MGHRA, YSYEKL. Trimming removed 5 bases from V and 0 bases from J, with 7 bases in between. CDR3 DNA: TGCGCCAGCAGCGTGCAGGTGAACACTGAAGCTTTCTTT. It translates to CASSVQVNTEAFF.

Ten or more counts support this clonotype. The chain links TRBV6-5 to TRBJ1-1; the match to TRBD1 covers 7 bases. The CDR3 extends over 18 amino acids. CDR1 and CDR2 from the germline V gene are MNHEY and SVGAGI. The junction had 12 bases not matched to a gene; V was cut back by 2 bases and J by 0 bases. The CDR3 bases are TGTGCCAGCAGTTACGGGACAGCTAAAGCGAACCTGAACACTGAAGCTTTCTTT. Translated: CASSYGTAKANLNTEAFF.

The V call is TRBV15, the J call TRBJ1-4; D remains unclear. The germline V and J ends were trimmed by 0 bases and 4 bases, with 0 bases remaining between them. Germline V gives CDR1 LNHNV, CDR2 YYDKDF (reference sequence). The length of the CDR3 is 12 residues. CDR3: CATSRDNEKLFF. In DNA, the CDR3 is TGTGCCACCAGCAGAGATAATGAAAAACTGTTTTTT. The entire variable domain, with the rest obtained from reference TRBV15 and TRBJ1-4, is as follows: DAMVIQNPRYQVTQFGKPVTLSCSQTLNHNVMYWYQQKSSQAPKLLFHYYDKDFNNEADTPDNFQSRRPNTSFCFLDIRSPGLGDTAMYLCATSRDNEKLFFGSGTQLSVL.

The CDR3 DNA reads TGTGCCAGTAGTATCCCGCCAGGAGTCCACTCTGGGGCCAACGTCCTGACTTTC. Its protein product is CASSIPPGVHSGANVLTF. V and J are TRBV19 and TRBJ2-6; D not certain. The CDR3 contains 18 residues. Germline CDR1 LNHDA, CDR2 SQIVND (reference sequence). V gave up 3 bases and J gave up 0 bases, with 15 bases separating them.

As to this clonotype: A far larger clone is a single base away, which makes a read error likely. The chain is built from TRBV11-2 and TRBJ2-1; D possibly matches TRBD1 or TRBD2 (6 bases each). V was trimmed by 6 bases and J by 6 bases, leaving 30 bases between them. The CDR3 consists of 19 residues. Germline V gives CDR1 SGHAT, CDR2 FQNNGV. In DNA form, the CDR3 reads TGTGCCAGCAGTTACTCTTGGGCTAGGGGGAGGCCAGGGGTCAATGAGCAGTTCTTC. Translated, it gives CASSYSWARGRPGVNEQFF.

This clonotype has a count of ten or more. The chain is built from TRBV29-1 and TRBJ2-1; TRBD2 matches at 9 bases. The CDR3 has 13 amino acids. With V trimmed by 7 bases and J by 3 bases, 4 bases remained unmatched. Germline V gene data show CDR1 as SQVTM and CDR2 as ANQGSEA. CDR3: CSAREGLYNEQFF. CDR3 DNA sequence: TGCAGCGCGCGGGAGGGCCTCTACAATGAGCAGTTCTTC.

This clonotype has a handful of counts. The V gene is TRBV25-1, the J gene TRBJ2-3; 11 nucleotides line up with TRBD2. The CDR3 runs to 17 residues. CDR1 and CDR2 from the germline V gene are MGHDK and SYGVNS. The V and J ends lost 8 bases and 5 bases, in that order; junction bases with no gene match: 15. The CDR3: CASPTPGSGRALDTQYF. CDR3 bases: TGTGCCAGCCCGACCCCCGGTAGCGGGAGGGCCTTAGATACGCAGTATTTT.